The 26 T cell receptor beta chains below were found in one sample sequenced in a study of cytomegalovirus exposure and HLA in healthy donors. This PCR relied on a set of 60 Vbeta primers and 13 Jbeta primers. Method: immunoSEQ multiplex PCR; TCRdb's copy keeps in-frame clones and lacks some. The sample holds hundreds of thousands of clones, about 80% seen once. Sample: PBMCs. The source of these receptors is a male donor in good health and CMV-seronegative.

The chain has TRBV6-5 and TRBJ2-1, with 12 bases identical to TRBD2. The CDR3 runs to 14 residues. Germline loops: CDR1 MNHEY, CDR2 SVGAGI. The J segment lost 8 bases and the V segment lost 5 bases, leaving 4 bases of the junction unmatched. The CDR3 nucleotides read TGTGCCAGCAGTCTAGCGGGGGGGCTGGATGAGCAGTTCTTC. This sequence encodes CASSLAGGLDEQFF.

The chain has TRBV7-2 and TRBJ2-7, with TRBD2 matching over 8 bases. Unmatched junction bases numbered 7, after V lost 6 bases and J lost 0 bases. CDR1 is SGHTA and CDR2 is FQGNSA in the germline V gene. The CDR3 covers 15 residues. DNA for the CDR3: TGTGCCAGCAGTCCGAGCGGGGGCCTCTCCTACGAGCAGTACTTC. This gives the protein CASSPSGGLSYEQYF. Based on the CDR3 plus reference TRBV7-2 and TRBJ2-7, the full variable domain is GAGVSQSPSNKVTEKGKDVELRCDPISGHTALYWYRQSLGQGLEFLIYFQGNSAPDKSGLPSDRFSAERTGGSVSTLTIQRTQQEDSAVYLCASSPSGGLSYEQYFGPGTRLTVT.

The chain couples TRBV4-2 to TRBJ2-5; TRBD2 aligns across 7 bases. Germline V CDR1 and CDR2: LGHNA, YNFKEQ. There are 15 residues in the CDR3. J was trimmed by 3 bases and V by 1 base; bases with no gene match: 5. This CDR3 is CASSQGPSGKETQYF. Written as DNA, the CDR3 is TGTGCCAGCAGCCAAGGGCCTAGCGGTAAAGAGACCCAGTACTTC.

The V call is TRBV25-1, the J call TRBJ1-6; TRBD1 might be the D (5 bases). V lost 3 bases and J lost 6, with 12 bases in between. The germline V gene encodes CDR1 MGHDK and CDR2 SYGVNS. The CDR3 runs 15 residues. CDR3 in amino acids: CASSERQGGNSPLHF. The DNA of the CDR3 is TGTGCCAGCAGTGAGAGGCAGGGTGGTAATTCACCCCTCCACTTT.

About this clone: The junction departs from germline at one end; a sequencing error may be responsible. The rearrangement uses TRBV28 and TRBJ2-7; a weak D match, TRBD2 (6 bases). The CDR3 consists of 11 residues. CDR1 and CDR2 from the germline V gene are MDHEN and SYDVKM. The CDR3 region is CASSGLGGNGF. The CDR3 DNA is TGTGCCAGCAGTGGCTTGGGCGGGAATGGCTTC.

The V and J genes are TRBV19 and TRBJ2-1, with 7 bases fitting TRBD1. There are 15 residues in the CDR3. With V trimmed by 6 bases and J by 3 bases, 8 bases remained unmatched. Per germline, CDR1 LNHDA and CDR2 SQIVND (reference sequence). The CDR3 nucleotides are TGTGCCAGTAGCGCGACAGGGTTCAGCTACAATGAGCAGTTCTTC. Its protein product is CASSATGFSYNEQFF.

This chain connects TRBV7-9 to TRBJ1-4; possible D gene TRBD1, 6 bases. The V end was cut by 1 base, the J end by 8 bases, with 11 bases between. This CDR3 contains 14 residues. Per the germline V gene, CDR1 is SEHNR and CDR2 is FQNEAQ (reference sequence). CDR3: CASSLDRVGEKLFF. CDR3 nucleotides: TGTGCCAGCAGCTTAGACAGGGTGGGAGAAAAACTGTTTTTT.

This chain joins TRBV7-2 and TRBJ2-2; D is perhaps TRBD2 (7 bases). V lost 0 bases and J 6 bases, leaving 17 bases between the germline ends. CDR1 SGHTA and CDR2 FQGNSA come from the germline V gene. The CDR3 is 17 amino acids. CDR3 DNA: TGTGCCAGCAGCTTAGCGCTGGGGGGGGCTAAGGCCGGGGAGCTGTTTTTT. This sequence encodes CASSLALGGAKAGELFF.

The rearrangement joins TRBV27 to TRBJ2-1; D not resolved. Germline assignment: CDR1 MNHEY and CDR2 SMNVEV (reference sequence). The CDR3 is 13 amino acids. The V end was cut by 6 bases, the J end by 4 bases, with 10 bases between. The CDR3 loop is CASSQTYYNEQFF. CDR3 DNA: TGTGCCAGCAGCCAGACTTATTACAATGAGCAGTTCTTC.

This clone was counted only a few times. The rearrangement joins TRBV13 to TRBJ1-1; D is perhaps TRBD1 (6 bases). This CDR3 is built from 15 residues. V dropped 7 bases and J dropped 3 bases, with 18 bases sitting between them. Germline-derived CDR1 and CDR2 are PRHDT and FYEKMQ (reference sequence). The CDR3 here is CASTQSPSGDTEAFF. The CDR3 bases are TGTGCCAGCACCCAATCACCCTCAGGGGACACTGAAGCTTTCTTT.

The gene calls are TRBV5-1 and TRBJ2-3, with TRBD2 as a possible D gene (5 bases). CDR1 is SGHRS and CDR2 is YFSETQ in the germline V gene. The V end was cut by 6 bases, the J end by 1 base, with 12 bases between. The CDR3 covers 14 residues. CDR3 region: CASTQDYRTDTQYF. The CDR3 DNA sequence: TGCGCCAGCACCCAAGACTACCGCACAGATACGCAGTATTTT.

The V and J genes are TRBV19 and TRBJ2-7; 7 nucleotides match TRBD1. Germline loops: CDR1 LNHDA, CDR2 SQIVND (reference sequence). There are 12 residues in the CDR3. In DNA form, the CDR3 reads TGTGCGACCGGACAGGAGGAAGGCGAGCAGTACTTC. Its translation is CATGQEEGEQYF.

V is TRBV14 and J is TRBJ2-1; TRBD2 agrees at 7 bases. Germline CDR1 and CDR2: SGHDN and FVKESK. J was trimmed by 3 bases and V by 4 bases; bases with no gene match: 3. The CDR3 has 14 residues. The CDR3 DNA reads as TGTGCCAGCAGCCGTCGGACTAGCTACAATGAGCAGTTCTTC. Encoded protein: CASSRRTSYNEQFF. The whole variable domain, filled in from reference TRBV14 and TRBJ2-1, reads EAGVTQFPSHSVIEKGQTVTLRCDPISGHDNLYWYRRVMGKEIKFLLHFVKESKQDESGMPNNRFLAERTGGTYSTLKVQPAELEDSGVYFCASSRRTSYNEQFFGPGTRLTVL.

The chain carries TRBV27 and TRBJ1-2, with TRBD1 identical over 9 bases. CDR3 size: 15 residues. Per the germline V gene, CDR1 is MNHEY and CDR2 is SMNVEV (reference sequence). V shed 5 bases, J shed 4 bases, and the junction held 8 bases outside the gene matches. In nucleotides, the CDR3 is TGTGCCAGCAGTCCCACAACAGGGGGCAGCTATGGCTACACCTTC. It translates to CASSPTTGGSYGYTF.

The rearrangement uses TRBV29-1 and TRBJ2-1, with D tentatively TRBD2 (6 bases). The germline V and J ends were trimmed by 4 bases and 10 bases, with 11 bases remaining between them. The CDR3 totals 11 residues. The germline V gene encodes CDR1 SQVTM and CDR2 ANQGSEA. The CDR3: CSVVSGLEQFF. DNA for the CDR3: TGCAGCGTTGTATCGGGACTCGAGCAGTTCTTC.

The chain carries TRBV27 and TRBJ2-7; no clear D gene. Germline V gives CDR1 MNHEY, CDR2 SMNVEV (reference sequence). Trimming cost V 6 bases and J 5 bases, with 8 bases left between them. The CDR3 covers 11 residues. CDR3: CASSPLHEQYF. The CDR3 coding sequence is TGTGCCAGCAGCCCCCTTCACGAGCAGTACTTC.

This clone has only a few counts. The rearrangement links TRBV19 to TRBJ2-7, with D possibly being TRBD1 (5 bases). V was clipped by 4 bases and J by 5 bases, with 12 bases between them. This CDR3 is built from 13 residues. Per the germline V gene, CDR1 is LNHDA and CDR2 is SQIVND (reference sequence). CDR3 bases: TGTGCCAGTAGTACAGCAGGGTACAACGAGCAGTACTTC. Its protein product is CASSTAGYNEQYF. The variable domain in full, completed from reference TRBV19 and TRBJ2-7, reads DGGITQSPKYLFRKEGQNVTLSCEQNLNHDAMYWYRQDPGQGLRLIYYSQIVNDFQKGDIAEGYSVSREKKESFPLTVTSAQKNPTAFYLCASSTAGYNEQYFGPGTRLTVT.

The V and J genes are TRBV4-1 and TRBJ2-7; D possibly corresponds to TRBD1 (6 bases). This CDR3 is built from 16 residues. V was cut by 0 bases and J by 6 bases, with 18 bases left in between. Germline V lookup: CDR1 MGHRA, CDR2 YSYEKL. Written as DNA, the CDR3 is TGCGCCAGCAGCCAAGATAGAGGGGGAAAGTTTCGCGAGCAGTACTTC. This sequence encodes CASSQDRGGKFREQYF.

The rearrangement joins TRBV27 to TRBJ2-5; 7 positions agree with TRBD1. The trim removed 4 bases at V and 5 bases at J, leaving 10 bases unmatched. The CDR3 length is 15 residues. The germline V gene has CDR1 MNHEY and CDR2 SMNVEV (reference sequence). CDR3 coding DNA: TGTGCCAGCAGTTCGGGACAGTTCCGGTCGGAGACCCAGTACTTC. It yields the protein CASSSGQFRSETQYF.

This clone came up a few times. This sequence joins TRBV18 and TRBJ2-1, with TRBD2 matching over 14 bases. CDR1 and CDR2 from the germline V gene are KGHSH and LQKENI. The junction had 5 bases not matched to a gene; V was cut back by 6 bases and J by 10 bases. This CDR3 spans 14 amino acids. CDR3 DNA: TGTGCCAGCTCTCCGACTAGCGGGGGGGAAGAGCAGTTCTTC. Translating gives CASSPTSGGEEQFF. The full variable domain, with the rest looked up from reference TRBV18 and TRBJ2-1, is NAGVMQNPRHLVRRRGQEARLRCSPMKGHSHVYWYRQLPEEGLKFMVYLQKENIIDESGMPKERFSAEFPKEGPSILRIQQVVRGDSAAYFCASSPTSGGEEQFFGPGTRLTVL.

The gene calls are TRBV7-2 and TRBJ1-2; 7 nucleotides align to TRBD1. After removal of 7 bases from V and 11 bases from J, the junction contained 16 bases not matched to a gene. The CDR3 is 14 amino acids. Germline V lookup: CDR1 SGHTA, CDR2 FQGNSA. This CDR3 is CASIADRAQVWYTF. In DNA, the CDR3 is TGTGCCAGCATCGCTGACAGGGCCCAAGTGTGGTACACCTTC.

V and J are TRBV10-3 and TRBJ2-7, with TRBD1 as a possible D gene (6 bases). This CDR3 is 14 amino acids long. CDR1 is ENHRY and CDR2 is SYGVKD in the germline V gene. V was shortened by 0 bases and J by 12 bases, with 18 bases between the two germline ends. The CDR3 region has the DNA TGTGCCATCAGTGAGTCGGCAGGGGTAGAGGGGCCGTACTTC. Protein: CAISESAGVEGPYF.

The genes are TRBV15 and TRBJ2-7; TRBD2 matches 11 bases. The CDR3 contains 15 residues. Unmatched junction bases numbered 5, after V lost 7 bases and J lost 0 bases. Per the germline V gene, CDR1 is LNHNV and CDR2 is YYDKDF (reference sequence). The CDR3 region has the DNA TGTGCCACCACCAAGGGGACTAGCGGCTCCTACGAGCAGTACTTC. Translation gives CATTKGTSGSYEQYF.

V is TRBV10-1 and J is TRBJ2-7; 9 bases fit TRBD1. Germline V lookup: CDR1 WNHNN, CDR2 SYGVQD (reference sequence). With 3 bases clipped from V and 3 bases from J, the junction kept 12 bases outside the gene matches. CDR3 size: 17 residues. CDR3 DNA sequence: TGCGCCAGCAGTGAAGGTCCCCGGGACAGGGCCCTCTACGAGCAGTACTTC. Protein: CASSEGPRDRALYEQYF.

This chain uses TRBV27 with TRBJ2-1; 8 nucleotides match TRBD2. CDR3 length equals 16 residues. Germline V gene sequence: CDR1 MNHEY, CDR2 SMNVEV (reference sequence). Trimming took 5 bases from V and 4 from J; bases not matched to a gene: 10. The DNA of the CDR3 is TGTGCCAGCAGTCCCCCCCTAGCGGGTGGATACAATGAGCAGTTCTTC. Its translation is CASSPPLAGGYNEQFF.

This clone occurred a few times. The chain recombines TRBV6-8 with TRBJ2-3; 13 nucleotides line up with TRBD2. The CDR3 totals 17 residues. The V gene's germline CDR1 is MNHGY and CDR2 SAAAGT. V lost 4 bases, J lost 0 bases, and 4 bases stayed unmatched. The CDR3 nucleotides read TGTGCCAGCAGTTCCCGACTAGCGGGGGGAAGCACAGATACGCAGTATTTT. As protein: CASSSRLAGGSTDTQYF.